This T cell receptor beta chain was recorded in a study of a mutant IDH1 vaccine in newly diagnosed glioma. For this clone: The antigen remains undetermined.

As to time point: week 5, during vaccination. A 20-mer mutant IDH1 peptide at 300 ug was injected subcutaneously with topical imiquimod. Generated by immunoSEQ multiplex PCR, the TCRdb table keeps only in-frame clones and is missing some. The sample holds some 55,000 clones, approximately 90% seen once. This TCR was recovered from a woman in her forties with glioma. The material sequenced was PBMCs, taken from a glioma patient whose treatment included an IDH1 peptide vaccine.

CDR3 loop: CASSYRLSNYGYTF. In nucleotides, the CDR3 is TGTGCCAGCAGCTACAGGCTCTCTAACTATGGCTACACCTTC. The chain joins TRBV7-2 to TRBJ1-2, with a possible D match to TRBD1 (5 bases). Trimming removed 4 bases from V and 0 bases from J, with 9 bases in between. Germline values: CDR1 SGHTA, CDR2 FQGNSA. This CDR3 is built from 14 residues.